These 10 T cell receptor beta chains share one sample of origin, sequenced in a study of blood T cell repertoires in COVID-19. Libraries were prepared by immunoSEQ multiplex PCR; TCRdb keeps only in-frame clonotypes and omits some of them. This table holds fewer than 350,000 clones, around 89% found once. The sample was PBMCs or T cells enriched from blood (not recorded which). The receptors come from a woman aged 18-30 years with acute COVID-19.

The genes are TRBV7-9 and TRBJ1-3, with TRBD1 matching 8 bases. The trim removed 4 bases at V and 0 bases at J, leaving 2 bases unmatched. Germline CDR1 reads SEHNR; CDR2 reads FQNEAQ (reference sequence). The CDR3 length is 15 residues. CDR3 amino acids: CASSSDRASGNTIYF. CDR3 coding DNA: TGTGCCAGCAGCTCGGACAGGGCCTCTGGAAACACCATATATTTT.

The chain carries TRBV4-2 and TRBJ2-5; TRBD2 matches 13 bases. CDR1 LGHNA and CDR2 YNFKEQ come from the germline V gene. The CDR3 contains 17 residues. Germline trimming cut 4 bases from V and 6 bases from J; bases unmatched to any gene: 11. CDR3 in amino acids: CASSPTGLAGTRKTQYF. The CDR3 nucleotides are TGTGCCAGCAGCCCTACGGGACTAGCGGGAACTCGAAAGACCCAGTACTTC.

In its sample, this clone was seen once. V is TRBV7-9 and J is TRBJ1-5, with D perhaps TRBD1 (5 bases). The germline V gene encodes CDR1 SEHNR and CDR2 FQNEAQ (reference sequence). V was cut by 3 bases and J by 6 bases, with 12 bases left in between. This CDR3 is 14 amino acids long. The CDR3 coding sequence is TGTGCCAGCAGCTTCTCGGGGGGGACTCAGCCCCAGCATTTT. Translating it yields CASSFSGGTQPQHF.

V is TRBV6-2 or TRBV6-3 and J is TRBJ1-2; possible D gene TRBD1, 6 bases. The CDR3 covers 13 residues. Trimming removed 4 bases at V and 9 bases at J, with 15 bases between. Germline CDR1 is MNHEY and CDR2 is SVGEGT. CDR3 loop: CASSSDTGLSYTF. The CDR3 DNA is TGTGCCAGCAGTTCGGATACAGGGTTAAGCTACACCTTC.

The chain carries TRBV6-5 and TRBJ2-7, with D possibly TRBD2 on 5 matching bases. Germline loops: CDR1 MNHEY, CDR2 SVGAGI. CDR3 length: 12 amino acids. Trimming cost V 8 bases and J 1 base, with 9 bases left between them. The CDR3, as DNA: TGTGCCAGCGGGGAGCGGTCCTACGAGCAGTACTTC. Its protein product is CASGERSYEQYF.

The gene calls are TRBV10-3 and TRBJ1-1, with D possibly matching TRBD1 (6 bases). The germline gives CDR1 ENHRY, CDR2 SYGVKD. This CDR3 is built from 14 residues. The V and J ends lost 7 bases and 0 bases respectively, with 12 bases between them. CDR3 nucleotides: TGTGCCATCACCCCGACAGGAATGAACACTGAAGCTTTCTTT. Protein sequence: CAITPTGMNTEAFF.

The CDR3 reads CASSVSSGSSNEQFF. The DNA of the CDR3 is TGTGCCAGCAGCGTAAGTAGCGGGAGTAGCAATGAGCAGTTCTTC. The chain couples TRBV9 to TRBJ2-1, with 9 bases fitting TRBD2. V lost 1 base, J lost 6 bases, and 5 bases stayed unmatched. The CDR3 sequence is 15 residues long. The V gene's germline CDR1 is SGDLS and CDR2 YYNGEE.

The genes are TRBV28 and TRBJ2-7; D is possibly TRBD2 (7 bases). This CDR3 is built from 15 residues. With 7 bases removed from V and 0 bases from J, the gap between germline ends came to 16 bases. The germline gives CDR1 MDHEN, CDR2 SYDVKM. As DNA, the CDR3 is TGTGCCAGCAAGGGGGGGGCAGGGAGCTCCTACGAGCAGTACTTC. Translation gives CASKGGAGSSYEQYF.

The chain joins TRBV28 to TRBJ2-5; TRBD1 matches 8 bases. This CDR3 is built from 12 residues. V was clipped by 7 bases and J by 5 bases; unmatched bases: 3. The germline V gene has CDR1 MDHEN and CDR2 SYDVKM. Here the CDR3 reads CASTGGLETQYF. In nucleotides, the CDR3 is TGTGCCAGCACAGGGGGCCTGGAGACCCAGTACTTC.

This clone was observed once. This chain uses TRBV5-4 with TRBJ2-1, with TRBD1 matching over 9 bases. Germline loops: CDR1 SGHNT, CDR2 YYREEE (reference sequence). V shed 4 bases, J shed 3 bases, and the junction held 5 bases outside the gene matches. This CDR3 comprises 15 residues. For the CDR3, the DNA is TGTGCCAGCAGCCCGGGACAGGGAAACTACAATGAGCAGTTCTTC. It translates to CASSPGQGNYNEQFF.